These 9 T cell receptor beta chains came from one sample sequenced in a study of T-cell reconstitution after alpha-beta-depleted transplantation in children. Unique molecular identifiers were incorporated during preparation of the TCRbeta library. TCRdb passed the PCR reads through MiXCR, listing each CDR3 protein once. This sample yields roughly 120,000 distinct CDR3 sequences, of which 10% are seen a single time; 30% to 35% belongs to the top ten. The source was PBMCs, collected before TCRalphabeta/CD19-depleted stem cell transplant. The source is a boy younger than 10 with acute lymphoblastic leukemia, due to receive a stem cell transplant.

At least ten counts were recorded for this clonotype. The CDR3 protein is CASSLQSGGRVYSTDTQYF. The CDR3 DNA reads as TGCGCCAGCAGCTTGCAGTCCGGCGGGAGGGTTTATAGCACAGATACGCAGTATTTT. This chain uses TRBV5-1 with TRBJ2-3; TRBD2 agrees at 9 bases. This CDR3 is 19 amino acids long. CDR1 is SGHRS and CDR2 is YFSETQ in the germline V gene. J was trimmed by 0 bases and V by 1 base; bases with no gene match: 12.

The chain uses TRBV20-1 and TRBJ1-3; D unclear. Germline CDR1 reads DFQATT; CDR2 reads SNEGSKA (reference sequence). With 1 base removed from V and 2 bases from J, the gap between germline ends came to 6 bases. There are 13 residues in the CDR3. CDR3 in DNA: TGCAGTGCTAGAGTCCCAGCTGGAAACACCATATATTTT. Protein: CSARVPAGNTIYF.

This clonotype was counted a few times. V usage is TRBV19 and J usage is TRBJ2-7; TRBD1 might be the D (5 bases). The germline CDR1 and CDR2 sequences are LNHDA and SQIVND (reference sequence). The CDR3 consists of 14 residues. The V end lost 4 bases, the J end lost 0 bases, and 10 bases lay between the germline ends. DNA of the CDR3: TGTGCCAGTAGTACGACAGTGAACTCCTACGAGCAGTACTTC. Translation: CASSTTVNSYEQYF.

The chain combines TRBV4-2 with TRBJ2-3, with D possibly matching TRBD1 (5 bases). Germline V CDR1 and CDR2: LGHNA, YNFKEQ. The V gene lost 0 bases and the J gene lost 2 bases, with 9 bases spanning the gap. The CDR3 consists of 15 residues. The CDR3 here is CASSQEGQVTDTQYF. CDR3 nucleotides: TGTGCCAGCAGCCAAGAGGGGCAGGTCACAGATACGCAGTATTTT.

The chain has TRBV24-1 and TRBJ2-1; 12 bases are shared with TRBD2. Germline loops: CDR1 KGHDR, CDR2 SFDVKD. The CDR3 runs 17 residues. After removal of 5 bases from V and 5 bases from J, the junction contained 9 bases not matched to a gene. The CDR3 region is CATSALSTSGGHNEQFF. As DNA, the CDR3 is TGTGCCACCAGTGCCCTCTCGACTAGCGGGGGACACAATGAGCAGTTCTTC.

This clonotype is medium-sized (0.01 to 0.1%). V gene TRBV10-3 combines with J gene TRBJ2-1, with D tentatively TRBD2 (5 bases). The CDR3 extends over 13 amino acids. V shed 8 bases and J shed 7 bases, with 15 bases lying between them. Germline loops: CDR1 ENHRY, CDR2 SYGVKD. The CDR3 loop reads CAIRTRPGNEQFF. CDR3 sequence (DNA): TGTGCCATCCGGACTCGACCGGGGAATGAGCAGTTCTTC.

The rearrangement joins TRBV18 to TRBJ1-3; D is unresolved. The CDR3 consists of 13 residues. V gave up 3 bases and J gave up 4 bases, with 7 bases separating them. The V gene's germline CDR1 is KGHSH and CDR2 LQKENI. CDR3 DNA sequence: TGTGCCAGCTCACCGAAGGAGGGAAACACCATATATTTT. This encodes CASSPKEGNTIYF.

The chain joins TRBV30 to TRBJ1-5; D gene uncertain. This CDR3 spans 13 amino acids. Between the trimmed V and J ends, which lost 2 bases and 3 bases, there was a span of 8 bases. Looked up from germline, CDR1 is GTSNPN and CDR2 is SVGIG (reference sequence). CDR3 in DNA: TGTGCCTGGAGTACCGGTCCCAATCAGCCCCAGCATTTT. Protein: CAWSTGPNQPQHF.

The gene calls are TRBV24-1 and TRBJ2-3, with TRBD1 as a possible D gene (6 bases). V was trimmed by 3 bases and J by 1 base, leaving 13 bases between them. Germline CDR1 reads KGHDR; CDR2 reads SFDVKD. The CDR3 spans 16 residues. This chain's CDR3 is CATSDPGRTGTDTQYF. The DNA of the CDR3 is TGTGCCACCAGTGATCCCGGTCGGACAGGCACAGATACGCAGTATTTT.